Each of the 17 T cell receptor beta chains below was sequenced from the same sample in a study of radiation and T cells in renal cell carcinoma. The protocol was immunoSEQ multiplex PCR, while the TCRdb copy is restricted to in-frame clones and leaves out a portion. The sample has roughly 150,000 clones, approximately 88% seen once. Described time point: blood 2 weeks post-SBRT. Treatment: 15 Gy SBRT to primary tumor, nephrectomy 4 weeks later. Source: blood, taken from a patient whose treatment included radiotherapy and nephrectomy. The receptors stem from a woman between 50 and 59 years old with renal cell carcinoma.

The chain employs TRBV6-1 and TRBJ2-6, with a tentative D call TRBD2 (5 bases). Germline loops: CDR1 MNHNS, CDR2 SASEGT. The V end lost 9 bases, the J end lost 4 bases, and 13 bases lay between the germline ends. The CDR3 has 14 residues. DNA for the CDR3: TGTGCCAGTACACGGGGTGCGGGGGCCAACGTCCTGACTTTC. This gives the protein CASTRGAGANVLTF.

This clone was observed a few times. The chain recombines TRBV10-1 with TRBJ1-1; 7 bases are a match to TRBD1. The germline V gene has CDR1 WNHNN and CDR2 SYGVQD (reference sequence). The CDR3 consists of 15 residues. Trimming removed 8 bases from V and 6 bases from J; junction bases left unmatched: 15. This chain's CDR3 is CASLCLQRGLSEAFF. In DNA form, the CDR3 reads TGCGCCAGCCTATGCCTCCAGAGGGGGCTTTCTGAAGCTTTCTTT.

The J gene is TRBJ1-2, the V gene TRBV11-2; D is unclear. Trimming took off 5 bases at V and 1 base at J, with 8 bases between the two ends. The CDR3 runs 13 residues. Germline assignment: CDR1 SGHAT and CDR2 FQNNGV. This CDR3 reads CASSLDNNYGYTF. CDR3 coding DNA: TGTGCCAGCAGCCTCGACAATAACTATGGCTACACCTTC.

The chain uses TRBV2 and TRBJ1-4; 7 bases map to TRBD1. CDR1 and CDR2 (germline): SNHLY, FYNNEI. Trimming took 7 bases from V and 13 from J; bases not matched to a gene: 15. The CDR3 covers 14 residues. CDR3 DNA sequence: TGTGCCAGCACTGCCGGGACAGCCACGATGGGACTGTTTTTT. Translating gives CASTAGTATMGLFF.

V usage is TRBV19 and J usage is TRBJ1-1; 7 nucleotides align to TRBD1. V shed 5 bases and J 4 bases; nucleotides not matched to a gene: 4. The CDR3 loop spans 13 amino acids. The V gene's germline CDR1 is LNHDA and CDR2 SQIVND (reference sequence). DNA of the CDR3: TGTGCCAGTAGTGCTCGACAGGGCACTGAAGCTTTCTTT. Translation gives CASSARQGTEAFF.

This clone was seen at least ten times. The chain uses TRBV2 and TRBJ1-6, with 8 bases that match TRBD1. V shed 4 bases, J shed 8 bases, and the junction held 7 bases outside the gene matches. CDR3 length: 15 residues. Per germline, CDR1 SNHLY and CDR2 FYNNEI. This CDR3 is CASSGQGAWDSPLHF. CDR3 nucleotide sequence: TGTGCCAGCAGTGGCCAGGGGGCTTGGGATTCACCCCTCCACTTT. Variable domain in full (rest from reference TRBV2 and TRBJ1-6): EPEVTQTPSHQVTQMGQEVILRCVPISNHLYFYWYRQILGQKVEFLVSFYNNEISEKSEIFDDQFSVERPDGSNFTLKIRSTKLEDSAMYFCASSGQGAWDSPLHFGNGTRLTVT.

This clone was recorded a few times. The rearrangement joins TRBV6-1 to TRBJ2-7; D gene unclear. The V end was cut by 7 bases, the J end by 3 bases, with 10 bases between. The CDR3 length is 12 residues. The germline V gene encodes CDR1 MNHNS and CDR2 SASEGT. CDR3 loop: CASISLGYEQYF. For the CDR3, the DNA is TGTGCCAGCATCTCCCTCGGCTACGAGCAGTACTTC.

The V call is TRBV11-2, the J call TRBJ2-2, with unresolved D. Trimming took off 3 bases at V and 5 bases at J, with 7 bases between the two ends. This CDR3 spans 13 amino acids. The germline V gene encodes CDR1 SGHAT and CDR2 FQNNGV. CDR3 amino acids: CASSFEATGELFF. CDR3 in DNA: TGTGCCAGCAGCTTTGAGGCGACCGGGGAGCTGTTTTTT.

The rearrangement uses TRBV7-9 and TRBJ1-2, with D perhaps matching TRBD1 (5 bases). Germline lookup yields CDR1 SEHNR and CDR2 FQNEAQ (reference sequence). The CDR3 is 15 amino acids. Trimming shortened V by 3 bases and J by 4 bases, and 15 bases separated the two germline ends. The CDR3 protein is CASSLGLNEGYGYTF. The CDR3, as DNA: TGTGCCAGCAGCTTGGGACTCAACGAAGGCTATGGCTACACCTTC.

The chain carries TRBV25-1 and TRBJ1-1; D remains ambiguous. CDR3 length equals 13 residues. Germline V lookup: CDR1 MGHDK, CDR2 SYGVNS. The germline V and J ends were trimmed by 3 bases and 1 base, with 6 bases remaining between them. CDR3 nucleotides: TGTGCCAGCAGTGAGGTCCGGAACACTGAAGCTTTCTTT. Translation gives CASSEVRNTEAFF.

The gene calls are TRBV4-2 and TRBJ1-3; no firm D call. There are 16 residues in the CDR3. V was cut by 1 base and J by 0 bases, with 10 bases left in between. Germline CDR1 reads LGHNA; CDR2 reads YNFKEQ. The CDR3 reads CASSQGSDFSGNTIYF. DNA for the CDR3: TGTGCCAGCAGCCAAGGATCGGATTTCTCTGGAAACACCATATATTTT.

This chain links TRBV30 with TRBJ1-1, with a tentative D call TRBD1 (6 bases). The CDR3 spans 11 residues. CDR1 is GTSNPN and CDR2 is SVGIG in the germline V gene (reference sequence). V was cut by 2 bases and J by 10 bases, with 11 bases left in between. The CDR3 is CAWSPGAVAFF. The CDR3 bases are TGTGCCTGGAGTCCGGGGGCTGTAGCTTTCTTT.

The CDR3 protein is CASSPSTGGSNQPQHF. Here the CDR3 DNA reads TGTGCCAGCAGCCCTTCTACAGGGGGAAGCAATCAGCCCCAGCATTTT. The genes are TRBV11-2 and TRBJ1-5; the match to TRBD1 covers 8 bases. CDR3 length: 16 amino acids. Germline CDR1 SGHAT, CDR2 FQNNGV. J lost 1 base, V lost 5 bases, and 7 bases had no gene match.

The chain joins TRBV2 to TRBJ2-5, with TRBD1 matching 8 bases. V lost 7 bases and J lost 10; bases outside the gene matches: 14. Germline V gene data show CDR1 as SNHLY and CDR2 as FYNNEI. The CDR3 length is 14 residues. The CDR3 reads CASTPDQGAGIQYF. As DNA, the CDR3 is TGTGCCAGCACCCCAGACCAGGGGGCGGGTATCCAGTACTTC.

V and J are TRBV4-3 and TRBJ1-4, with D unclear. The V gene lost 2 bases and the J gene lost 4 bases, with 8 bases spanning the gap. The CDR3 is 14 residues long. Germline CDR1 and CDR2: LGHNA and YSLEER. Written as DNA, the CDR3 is TGCGCCAGCAGCCAATGGATGGGTAATGAAAAACTGTTTTTT. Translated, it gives CASSQWMGNEKLFF.

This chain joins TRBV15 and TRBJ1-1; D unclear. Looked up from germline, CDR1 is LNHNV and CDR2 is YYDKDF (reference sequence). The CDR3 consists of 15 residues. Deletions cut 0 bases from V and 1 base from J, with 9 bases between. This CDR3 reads CATSRDRLQNTEAFF. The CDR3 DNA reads TGTGCCACCAGCAGAGACAGGCTACAGAACACTGAAGCTTTCTTT.

The CDR3 sequence: CASSLDAGSNQPQHF. The CDR3 coding sequence is TGCGCCAGCAGCTTGGATGCAGGTAGCAATCAGCCCCAGCATTTT. The chain couples TRBV5-1 to TRBJ1-5; no definite D call. The V end lost 0 bases, the J end lost 0 bases, and 7 bases lay between the germline ends. The CDR3 spans 15 residues. The germline CDR1 and CDR2 sequences are SGHRS and YFSETQ. Full variable domain (rest looked up from reference TRBV5-1 and TRBJ1-5): KAGVTQTPRYLIKTRGQQVTLSCSPISGHRSVSWYQQTPGQGLQFLFEYFSETQRNKGNFPGRFSGRQFSNSRSEMNVSTLELGDSALYLCASSLDAGSNQPQHFGDGTRLSIL.